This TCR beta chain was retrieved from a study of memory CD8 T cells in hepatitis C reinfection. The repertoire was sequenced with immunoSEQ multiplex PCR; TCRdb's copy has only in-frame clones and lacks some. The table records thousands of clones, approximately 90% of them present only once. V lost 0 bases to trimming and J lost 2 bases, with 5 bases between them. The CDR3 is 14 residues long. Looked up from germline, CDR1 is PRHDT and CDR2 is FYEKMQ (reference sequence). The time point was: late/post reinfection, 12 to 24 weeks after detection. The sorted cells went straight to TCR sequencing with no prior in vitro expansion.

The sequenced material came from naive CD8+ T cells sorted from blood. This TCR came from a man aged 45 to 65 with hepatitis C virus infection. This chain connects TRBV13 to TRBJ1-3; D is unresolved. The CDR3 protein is CASSLGSPGNTIYF. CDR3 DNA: TGTGCCAGCAGCTTAGGGTCTCCTGGAAACACCATATATTTT.